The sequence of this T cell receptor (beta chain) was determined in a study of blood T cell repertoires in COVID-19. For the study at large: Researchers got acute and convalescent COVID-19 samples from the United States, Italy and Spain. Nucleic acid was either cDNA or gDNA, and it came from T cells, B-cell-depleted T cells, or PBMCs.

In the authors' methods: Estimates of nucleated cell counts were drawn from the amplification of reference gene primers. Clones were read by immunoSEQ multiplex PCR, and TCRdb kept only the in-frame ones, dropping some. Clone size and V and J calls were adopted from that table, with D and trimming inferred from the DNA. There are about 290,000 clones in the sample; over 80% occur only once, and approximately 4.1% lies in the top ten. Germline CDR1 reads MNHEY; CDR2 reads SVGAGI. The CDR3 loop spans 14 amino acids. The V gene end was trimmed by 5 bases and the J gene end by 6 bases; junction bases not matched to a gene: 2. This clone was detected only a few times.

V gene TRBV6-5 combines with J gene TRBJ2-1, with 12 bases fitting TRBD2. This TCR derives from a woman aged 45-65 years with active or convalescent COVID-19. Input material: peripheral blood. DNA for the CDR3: TGTGCCAGCAGTCAGACTAGCGGGAGCAATGAGCAGTTCTTC. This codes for CASSQTSGSNEQFF.